One T cell receptor beta chain is described in this entry. Its target is unknown. The sample belongs to a study of cytomegalovirus exposure and HLA in healthy donors. Study-wide context: Among roughly 180 million T cells, an earlier analysis found roughly 100 million unique TCR beta sequences.

Points from the study as a whole: Accurate predictions that matched the HLA-A and HLA-B alleles of most subjects were reportedly made from TCR beta sequences. For presence/absence analyses, sequencing depth was assumed to be roughly uniform across donors.

V shed 6 bases and J shed 8 bases, with 13 bases lying between them. The CDR3 is made up of 12 amino acids. CDR1 LGHNT and CDR2 FRNRAP come from the germline V gene. A multiplex PCR was run with 60 Vbeta primers and 13 Jbeta primers. Source study methods: Later work found around 80 million unique TCR beta chains, with some 11 million shared. TCRdb keeps only in-frame clones here, not all; method: immunoSEQ multiplex PCR. V and J calls and clone size are as listed in that table; D and trimming were resolved from the DNA. The sample carries 95,000 to 150,000 clones, approximately 80% recorded once. Sample: PBMCs. The sequence came from a woman aged 18-29 years in good health and CMV-seronegative. The chain employs TRBV12-5 and TRBJ1-2; a weak D match, TRBD1 (5 bases). Here the CDR3 reads CASGAGTVGYTF. The CDR3 nucleotides are TGTGCTAGTGGCGCAGGGACTGTCGGCTACACCTTC.